The 32 T cell receptor beta chains given below trace back to one sample, sequenced in a study of cytomegalovirus exposure and HLA in healthy donors. In the PCR, 60 Vbeta and 13 Jbeta primers were used. Clones were sequenced by immunoSEQ multiplex PCR, and TCRdb holds only the in-frame ones, with some missing. The table has 89,000 or so clones, 70% to 80% seen once; the top ten hold approximately 11%. Sequences were obtained from PBMCs. The receptors derive from a man younger than 35 in good health and CMV-seropositive.

This clone was counted a single time. This chain uses TRBV28 with TRBJ2-3; TRBD2 is a possible D gene (6 bases). Germline-derived CDR1 and CDR2 are MDHEN and SYDVKM. The CDR3 is 15 residues long. V lost 2 bases and J lost 1, with 10 bases in between. DNA of the CDR3: TGTGCCAGCAGTTTAGCGGGGCGAGGCACAGATACGCAGTATTTT. This translates into CASSLAGRGTDTQYF.

The V and J genes are TRBV6-5 and TRBJ2-3; D remains ambiguous. Germline CDR1 is MNHEY and CDR2 is SVGAGI. The V gene lost 4 bases and the J gene lost 2 bases, with 16 bases spanning the gap. The CDR3 length is 16 residues. In DNA, the CDR3 is TGTGCCAGCAGTTTCCGACCGGCGGAGCCCACAGATACGCAGTATTTT. Translated, it gives CASSFRPAEPTDTQYF.

CDR3: CASSPPSSNQPQHF. In DNA form, the CDR3 reads TGTGCCAGCTCACCACCTAGCAGCAATCAGCCCCAGCATTTT. This chain links TRBV18 with TRBJ1-5; D is uncertain. The CDR3 extends over 14 amino acids. Trimming pared 0 bases from V and 1 base from J, leaving 4 bases between. Germline CDR1 reads KGHSH; CDR2 reads LQKENI.

This clone is a singleton in its sample. V and J are TRBV7-8 and TRBJ1-1; TRBD1 is a possible D gene (5 bases). The CDR3 sequence is 12 residues long. Germline lookup yields CDR1 SGHVS and CDR2 FQNEAQ. The V gene lost 5 bases and the J gene lost 7 bases, with 11 bases spanning the gap. DNA for the CDR3: TGTGCCAGCAGCCAGACCAGGGTTGAAGCTTTCTTT. Translated: CASSQTRVEAFF. Full variable domain (remainder filled in from reference TRBV7-8 and TRBJ1-1): GAGVSQSPRYKVAKRGQDVALRCDPISGHVSLFWYQQALGQGPEFLTYFQNEAQLDKSGLPSDRFFAERPEGSVSTLKIQRTQQEDSAVYLCASSQTRVEAFFGQGTRLTVV.

This chain joins TRBV6-1 and TRBJ1-6, with D maybe TRBD1 (5 bases). The CDR3 covers 13 residues. V dropped 6 bases and J dropped 7 bases, with 10 bases sitting between them. The germline V gene encodes CDR1 MNHNS and CDR2 SASEGT. CDR3 nucleotide sequence: TGTGCCAGCAGGCAGGAGGGGAATTCACCCCTCCACTTT. Amino acid sequence: CASRQEGNSPLHF.

This clone was detected a few times. The rearrangement links TRBV4-2 to TRBJ1-1; 8 bases fit TRBD1. Germline V gene lookup returns CDR1 LGHNA and CDR2 YNFKEQ. The CDR3 is 16 amino acids. V lost 4 bases and J lost 1; bases outside the gene matches: 8. Written as DNA, the CDR3 is TGTGCCAGCAGCCCCGGACAGGGAGGGAAGAACACTGAAGCTTTCTTT. Its protein product is CASSPGQGGKNTEAFF.

V usage is TRBV28 and J usage is TRBJ2-7; a possible D gene is TRBD2 (6 bases). The germline V gene encodes CDR1 MDHEN and CDR2 SYDVKM. Trimming removed 8 bases at V and 6 bases at J, with 32 bases between. The CDR3 contains 18 residues. CDR3 DNA sequence: TGTGCCAGCGAACCCATAAGTAACAGCGAAGCCGTGGGGGGCGAGCAGTACTTC. It encodes CASEPISNSEAVGGEQYF.

This clone has just one count. The rearrangement joins TRBV2 to TRBJ2-3; TRBD2 agrees at 8 bases. CDR1 and CDR2 from the germline V gene are SNHLY and FYNNEI. There are 15 residues in the CDR3. V dropped 8 bases and J dropped 2; count of bases not matched to a gene: 9. The CDR3 DNA is TGTGCCAGCTGCCCGACTAGCGCTCTCACAGATACGCAGTATTTT. Protein product: CASCPTSALTDTQYF.

CDR3 residues: CASSLEPGLGAVGTEAFF. The CDR3 coding sequence is TGCGCCAGCAGCTTGGAACCCGGATTGGGGGCGGTAGGCACTGAAGCTTTCTTT. This chain connects TRBV5-1 to TRBJ1-1; a weak D match, TRBD1 (6 bases). Trimming pared 0 bases from V and 4 bases from J, leaving 22 bases between. The CDR3 extends over 18 amino acids. The germline V gene encodes CDR1 SGHRS and CDR2 YFSETQ.

The chain recombines TRBV20-1 with TRBJ2-5; D gene uncertain. The length of the CDR3 is 9 residues. V lost 6 bases, J lost 5 bases, and 4 bases lay in between. Germline assignment: CDR1 DFQATT and CDR2 SNEGSKA (reference sequence). The CDR3 region has the DNA TGCAGTGCCGGGGAGACCCAGTACTTC. It yields the protein CSAGETQYF.

The rearrangement joins TRBV30 to TRBJ2-5; 10 bases line up with TRBD1. Germline CDR1 reads GTSNPN; CDR2 reads SVGIG (reference sequence). CDR3 length: 14 residues. V was clipped by 1 base and J by 6 bases; unmatched bases: 5. The CDR3 DNA is TGTGCCTGGAGTGCGGGACAGGGGACGAAGACCCAGTACTTC. Translating it yields CAWSAGQGTKTQYF.

The rearrangement links TRBV28 to TRBJ1-6; TRBD1 matches at 7 bases. Germline V gives CDR1 MDHEN, CDR2 SYDVKM. The CDR3 totals 16 residues. With 5 bases clipped from V and 7 bases from J, the junction kept 11 bases outside the gene matches. CDR3 sequence: CASSLTTGLGNSPLHF. CDR3 coding DNA: TGTGCCAGCAGTCTGACGACAGGGTTGGGCAATTCACCCCTCCACTTT.

This clone was observed a single time. V and J are TRBV2 and TRBJ2-1; 12 bases match TRBD2. This CDR3 is 15 amino acids long. V was pared by 7 bases and J by 8 bases, with 9 bases of the junction left unmatched. Germline loops: CDR1 SNHLY, CDR2 FYNNEI. The CDR3 DNA is TGTGCCAGCACCTCTAGCGGGGGGGCCTGGGATGAGCAGTTCTTC. As protein: CASTSSGGAWDEQFF. The full variable domain, with the rest looked up from reference TRBV2 and TRBJ2-1, is EPEVTQTPSHQVTQMGQEVILRCVPISNHLYFYWYRQILGQKVEFLVSFYNNEISEKSEIFDDQFSVERPDGSNFTLKIRSTKLEDSAMYFCASTSSGGAWDEQFFGPGTRLTVL.

V is TRBV6-5 and J is TRBJ2-6; tentative D call: TRBD1 (6 bases). The V gene's germline CDR1 is MNHEY and CDR2 SVGAGI. V was trimmed by 2 bases and J by 4 bases, leaving 12 bases between them. The CDR3 contains 16 residues. DNA for the CDR3: TGTGCCAGCAGTTACCTACGCCAGGGGGGGGCCAACGTCCTGACTTTC. It codes for CASSYLRQGGANVLTF.

The chain uses TRBV18 and TRBJ2-2; the D is unclear. The V gene lost 2 bases and the J gene lost 1 base, with 8 bases spanning the gap. Germline assignment: CDR1 KGHSH and CDR2 LQKENI. The CDR3 consists of 15 residues. The chain's CDR3 is CASSPDIRNTGELFF. The CDR3 bases are TGTGCCAGCTCACCAGATATTAGGAACACCGGGGAGCTGTTTTTT.

The count of this clone is one. The chain is built from TRBV6-4 and TRBJ2-1, with 7 bases aligning to TRBD2. In germline, CDR1 is MRHNA, CDR2 SNTAGT. CDR3 length equals 16 residues. With 4 bases clipped from V and 7 bases from J, the junction kept 13 bases outside the gene matches. The CDR3 loop is CASSGSRSGDVNEQFF. CDR3 nucleotides: TGTGCCAGCAGTGGGTCGCGGAGCGGGGATGTAAATGAGCAGTTCTTC.

The chain uses TRBV30 and TRBJ1-6; D is possibly TRBD1 (6 bases). Germline CDR1 reads GTSNPN; CDR2 reads SVGIG (reference sequence). The V gene lost 0 bases and the J gene lost 10 bases, with 13 bases spanning the gap. This CDR3 is built from 14 residues. The CDR3 protein is CAWSVQGPWSPLHF. As DNA, the CDR3 is TGTGCCTGGAGTGTACAGGGACCGTGGTCACCCCTCCACTTT. Filled out from reference TRBV30 and TRBJ1-6, the complete variable domain reads SQTIHQWPATLVQPVGSPLSLECTVEGTSNPNLYWYRQAAGRGLQLLFYSVGIGQISSEVPQNLSASRPQDRQFILSSKKLLLSDSGFYLCAWSVQGPWSPLHFGNGTRLTVT.

This chain connects TRBV5-8 to TRBJ1-1; perhaps TRBD1 as D (5 bases). Trimming took 5 bases from V and 8 from J, leaving 13 bases between them. The CDR3 loop spans 12 amino acids. Germline-derived CDR1 and CDR2 are SGHTS and YDEGEE. In nucleotides, the CDR3 is TGTGCCAGCAGTTCCTCAGGGCGCGAAGCTTTCTTT. As protein: CASSSSGREAFF.

The rearrangement joins TRBV2 to TRBJ1-1; D uncertain. Trimming cost V 2 bases and J 6 bases, with 13 bases left between them. Germline loops: CDR1 SNHLY, CDR2 FYNNEI. CDR3 length equals 14 residues. DNA of the CDR3: TGTGCCAGCAGTGAATTGGGAGCGACGCCTGAAGCTTTCTTT. Residues: CASSELGATPEAFF.

The chain employs TRBV19 and TRBJ1-1, with TRBD1 matching over 7 bases. CDR1 is LNHDA and CDR2 is SQIVND in the germline V gene (reference sequence). J gave up 2 bases and V 5 bases, and 8 bases lay outside the gene matches. The CDR3 is 15 amino acids. In DNA form, the CDR3 reads TGTGCCAGTAGTTATCCGGGACAGATCAACACTGAAGCTTTCTTT. It translates to CASSYPGQINTEAFF.

CDR3 residues: CASSQSSGGAHEQFF. The CDR3, as DNA: TGTGCCAGCAGCCAATCTAGCGGGGGGGCCCATGAGCAGTTCTTC. The rearrangement joins TRBV7-2 to TRBJ2-1, with 12 bases identical to TRBD2. The trim removed 5 bases at V and 8 bases at J, leaving 7 bases unmatched. Germline V gene lookup returns CDR1 SGHTA and CDR2 FQGNSA. The CDR3 is made up of 15 amino acids.

This CDR3 reads CASSQWGHGNTEAFF. The CDR3 DNA sequence: TGTGCCAGCAGCCAATGGGGACACGGGAACACTGAAGCTTTCTTT. The chain combines TRBV7-9 with TRBJ1-1, with D maybe TRBD1 (6 bases). Germline lookup yields CDR1 SEHNR and CDR2 FQNEAQ (reference sequence). The CDR3 consists of 15 residues. Trimming took off 5 bases at V and 1 base at J, with 14 bases between the two ends.

V and J are TRBV5-1 and TRBJ1-5, with D maybe TRBD1 (5 bases). The V gene's germline CDR1 is SGHRS and CDR2 YFSETQ. This CDR3 spans 15 amino acids. The ends were cut back, 4 bases at V and 3 bases at J, with 14 bases in the middle. CDR3 loop: CASSRMGGDNQPQHF. The CDR3 nucleotides read TGCGCCAGCAGCCGTATGGGAGGGGACAATCAGCCCCAGCATTTT.

The count of this clone is one. The chain uses TRBV9 and TRBJ2-1; TRBD2 matches 8 bases. The germline V gene has CDR1 SGDLS and CDR2 YYNGEE. The CDR3 is 15 residues long. J gave up 7 bases and V 2 bases, and 8 bases lay outside the gene matches. DNA for the CDR3: TGTGCCAGCAGCGTTTCGGGGGGGCCCAGTAATGAGCAGTTCTTC. Encoded protein: CASSVSGGPSNEQFF.

The CDR3 loop is CASSSQRVSTDTQYF. The CDR3 bases are TGTGCCAGCAGCTCCCAGAGGGTCAGCACAGATACGCAGTATTTT. The chain uses TRBV11-2 and TRBJ2-3; possibly TRBD2 for D (5 bases). Between the trimmed V and J ends, which lost 4 bases and 0 bases, there was a span of 11 bases. The CDR3 spans 15 residues. CDR1 and CDR2 (germline): SGHAT, FQNNGV.

The chain couples TRBV18 to TRBJ1-5; D uncertain. The CDR3 loop spans 12 amino acids. Germline assignment: CDR1 KGHSH and CDR2 LQKENI. Trimming removed 3 bases from V and 9 bases from J, with 9 bases in between. The CDR3 here is CASSPGVGPQHF. The CDR3 region has the DNA TGTGCCAGCTCACCCGGGGTCGGGCCCCAGCATTTT.

This sequence joins TRBV2 and TRBJ1-1, with D tentatively TRBD1 (6 bases). V dropped 6 bases and J dropped 0 bases, with 11 bases sitting between them. Germline-derived CDR1 and CDR2 are SNHLY and FYNNEI. CDR3 length: 14 amino acids. The CDR3 coding sequence is TGTGCCAGCAGACAGGGAGCTTTGAACACTGAAGCTTTCTTT. This codes for CASRQGALNTEAFF.

To note about this clone: The junction departs from the called germline gene at one end, perhaps through a read error. The genes are TRBV5-1 and TRBJ2-4; maybe TRBD2 (5 bases). Germline lookup yields CDR1 SGHRS and CDR2 YFSETQ. The CDR3 is 14 amino acids. Here the CDR3 DNA reads TGCGCCAGCAGCTTTGGGAGTGCCAAAAACATTCGGTACTTC. Its translation: CASSFGSAKNIRYF.

The CDR3: CASSEGGTEAFF. The CDR3 DNA reads as TGCGCCAGCAGTGAGGGCGGGACCGAAGCTTTCTTT. The V call is TRBV5-1, the J call TRBJ1-1; tentative D call: TRBD1 (5 bases). The germline CDR1 and CDR2 sequences are SGHRS and YFSETQ. V lost 5 bases, J lost 8 bases, and 13 bases lay in between. The CDR3 extends over 12 amino acids.

This chain joins TRBV5-4 and TRBJ2-7; possible D gene TRBD1, 6 bases. Germline-derived CDR1 and CDR2 are SGHNT and YYREEE (reference sequence). The length of the CDR3 is 14 residues. V was trimmed by 5 bases and J by 2 bases, leaving 14 bases between them. The CDR3 spells CASRRTVSTYEQYF. In nucleotides, the CDR3 is TGTGCCAGCAGAAGGACAGTCTCGACCTACGAGCAGTACTTC.

This chain joins TRBV19 and TRBJ1-1; tentative D call: TRBD1 (6 bases). Germline values: CDR1 LNHDA, CDR2 SQIVND (reference sequence). V was clipped by 5 bases and J by 5 bases, with 12 bases between them. This CDR3 spans 13 amino acids. Here the CDR3 DNA reads TGTGCCAGTAGTCGCGACAGGAATACTGAAGCTTTCTTT. As protein: CASSRDRNTEAFF.

Many counts were recorded for this clone. In nucleotides, the CDR3 is TGTGCCAGCAGCTCTAACTACGAGCAGTACTTC. It translates to CASSSNYEQYF. This chain uses TRBV7-9 with TRBJ2-7; no reliable D call. Germline values: CDR1 SEHNR, CDR2 FQNEAQ (reference sequence). Trimming pared 4 bases from V and 3 bases from J, leaving 4 bases between. The CDR3 length is 11 residues. The entire variable domain, with the rest obtained from reference TRBV7-9 and TRBJ2-7, is as follows: DTGVSQNPRHKITKRGQNVTFRCDPISEHNRLYWYRQTLGQGPEFLTYFQNEAQLEKSRLLSDRFSAERPKGSFSTLEIQRTEQGDSAMYLCASSSNYEQYFGPGTRLTVT.